The text below deals with one T cell receptor (beta chain). Its antigen remains unidentified. With 500 ng total RNA as template and a constant-region primer, TCR beta cDNA was made. Amplification in three nested multiplex PCR rounds with slightly modified ARM-PCR gave rise to TCR beta libraries. A C-beta reverse primer was combined with TRBV1-TRBV30 forward primers in the first two PCR rounds, and each round had approximately 9 cycles. A single record per CDR3 protein comes from TCRdb applying MiXCR to the multiplex PCR reads. There are fewer than 40,000 distinct CDR3 sequences in the sample; roughly 77% occur only once, and roughly 29% lies in the top ten. This entry is derived from a study of tumor-infiltrating lymphocytes in primary liver carcinoma. This CDR3 has 15 amino acids. General study results and limits: Tumor samples exhibited a significantly greater top-250-clone fraction than blood samples (p = 0.039).

Scientists recovered RNA and DNA together from approximately 20-30 mg of unsorted bulk tissue. The sequence was obtained from a woman aged 30 to 39 with primary liver carcinoma and hepatitis B virus infection. What was sequenced was liver tumor tissue from sampling region 3. Subset meaning: tumor region T3, left-lateral pole. The gene calls are TRBV21-1 and TRBJ2-1; the table's D call TRBD2 went unverified against the DNA. TRBV21-1 is a pseudogene segment. The CDR3 sequence: CASSKFLAGDNERSF. The CDR3 nucleotides read TGTGCCAGCAGCAAGTTTTTAGCGGGAGACAATGAGCGGTCCTTC.